Below are 26 T cell receptor beta chains sequenced from a single sample in a study of shared clonotypes between healthy human individuals. Assay used: immunoSEQ multiplex PCR; TCRdb lists only in-frame clones, some missing. Counted here are fewer than 2.5 million clones, roughly 93% occurring once; the ten biggest clones make up roughly 0.36%. Sequencing was performed on naive CD4+ T cells from PBMCs. Specified subset: CD45RA+ positively selected. The receptors originated from a man younger than 35 in good health. Some clones in this sample may be carry-over from other donors' samples.

This rearrangement joins TRBV11-2 to TRBJ2-1; TRBD2 aligns across 12 bases. The ends lost 6 bases at V and 3 bases at J; junction bases unmatched: 12. This CDR3 is 18 amino acids long. Germline V gene lookup returns CDR1 SGHAT and CDR2 FQNNGV. CDR3 sequence reads: CASRTPGLAGGVYNEQFF. Written as DNA, the CDR3 is TGTGCCAGCAGAACCCCCGGGCTAGCGGGGGGGGTCTACAATGAGCAGTTCTTC. Full variable domain (missing parts from reference TRBV11-2 and TRBJ2-1): EAGVAQSPRYKIIEKRQSVAFWCNPISGHATLYWYQQILGQGPKLLIQFQNNGVVDDSQLPKDRFSAERLKGVDSTLKIQPAKLEDSAVYLCASRTPGLAGGVYNEQFFGPGTRLTVL.

Regarding this clone: Other nucleotide sequences in the sample specify the same CDR3. The rearrangement links TRBV19 to TRBJ2-7; TRBD2 is a possible D gene (6 bases). The CDR3 spans 12 residues. In germline, CDR1 is LNHDA, CDR2 SQIVND (reference sequence). Between the trimmed V and J ends, which lost 6 bases and 4 bases, there was a span of 10 bases. The CDR3 spells CASSGRRYEQYF. The CDR3 nucleotides read TGTGCCAGTAGCGGGAGAAGATACGAGCAGTACTTC.

This clone came up once. This rearrangement joins TRBV28 to TRBJ2-1; D might be TRBD1 (6 bases). V lost 4 bases and J lost 0, with 22 bases in between. The CDR3 extends over 19 amino acids. The germline V gene encodes CDR1 MDHEN and CDR2 SYDVKM. This chain's CDR3 is CASSSQGGLALSSYNEQFF. For the CDR3, the DNA is TGTGCCAGCAGTTCACAGGGTGGTCTAGCCCTCTCCTCCTACAATGAGCAGTTCTTC.

This chain's CDR3 is CASSLDRVDYGYTF. CDR3 sequence (DNA): TGCGCCAGCAGCTTGGACAGGGTTGACTATGGCTACACCTTC. The chain has TRBV5-1 and TRBJ1-2, with a weak D call TRBD1 (6 bases). The CDR3 runs to 14 residues. Germline V gene data show CDR1 as SGHRS and CDR2 as YFSETQ. Trimming pared 0 bases from V and 3 bases from J, leaving 9 bases between.

Comments on this clone: Other DNA sequences from this sample encode an identical CDR3 as well. The V gene is TRBV6-6, the J gene TRBJ1-5; a weak D match, TRBD1 (5 bases). Per germline, CDR1 MNHNY and CDR2 SVGAGI (reference sequence). The CDR3 has 14 amino acids. The ends were cut back, 2 bases at V and 4 bases at J, with 9 bases in the middle. The CDR3 DNA sequence: TGTGCCAGCAGTTACGGGGCGGAAAATCAGCCCCAGCATTTT. It is translated as CASSYGAENQPQHF.

A note on this clone: This sample includes further DNA sequences coding for the same CDR3. The J gene is TRBJ2-7, the V gene TRBV7-9; D unclear. Trimming left V 1 base short and J 1 base short, with 11 bases between. Germline CDR1 and CDR2: SEHNR and FQNEAQ (reference sequence). This CDR3 has 15 residues. CDR3 region: CASSLGAGRSYEQYF. In nucleotides, the CDR3 is TGTGCCAGCAGCTTAGGAGCCGGCAGATCCTACGAGCAGTACTTC.

V gene TRBV6-1 combines with J gene TRBJ2-2, with D perhaps TRBD2 (6 bases). Trimming pared 7 bases from V and 4 bases from J, leaving 16 bases between. This CDR3 has 15 residues. From germline, CDR1 is MNHNS and CDR2 SASEGT. The CDR3 DNA sequence: TGTGCCAGCAACGTGCGGGGAGGACCCACCGGGGAGCTGTTTTTT. Translation: CASNVRGGPTGELFF.

The genes are TRBV5-4 and TRBJ2-2, with D perhaps TRBD2 (6 bases). The CDR3 is made up of 15 amino acids. CDR1 SGHNT and CDR2 YYREEE come from the germline V gene (reference sequence). Trimming stripped 4 bases from V and 2 bases from J, with 12 bases between. The DNA for the CDR3 is TGTGCCAGCAGCGCCGGGGCGGGAAACACCGGGGAGCTGTTTTTT. Residues: CASSAGAGNTGELFF.

This chain links TRBV4-1 with TRBJ1-4; the D is unclear. This CDR3 comprises 17 residues. Germline CDR1 is MGHRA and CDR2 is YSYEKL. Trimming took 4 bases from V and 0 from J, leaving 15 bases between them. Here the CDR3 DNA reads TGCGCCAGCAGCCGGGAGATGATCCTTCCAACTAATGAAAAACTGTTTTTT. This encodes CASSREMILPTNEKLFF.

This chain links TRBV5-6 with TRBJ1-2; D perhaps matches TRBD1 (6 bases). Per germline, CDR1 SGHDT and CDR2 YYEEEE. Trimming stripped 0 bases from V and 1 base from J, with 7 bases between. This CDR3 has 14 residues. The CDR3 sequence is CASSLDRVNYGYTF. The CDR3 DNA follows: TGTGCCAGCAGCTTGGACAGGGTTAACTATGGCTACACCTTC.

This clone has only one observation. The chain uses TRBV9 and TRBJ1-3; D possibly corresponds to TRBD1 (5 bases). This CDR3 comprises 14 residues. The V end was cut by 0 bases, the J end by 4 bases, with 8 bases between. The germline V gene has CDR1 SGDLS and CDR2 YYNGEE. CDR3 in amino acids: CASSVAGIGNTIYF. The CDR3 bases are TGTGCCAGCAGCGTAGCAGGGATAGGAAACACCATATATTTT.

This chain uses TRBV30 with TRBJ2-4; 9 nucleotides line up with TRBD1. In germline, CDR1 is GTSNPN, CDR2 SVGIG (reference sequence). The CDR3 length is 14 residues. V gave up 1 base and J gave up 5 bases; unmatched junction bases: 3. CDR3 in DNA: TGTGCCTGGAGTGGCACAGGGGGCGAAAACATTCAGTACTTC. It specifies CAWSGTGGENIQYF.

The V call is TRBV27, the J call TRBJ2-2; 7 bases match TRBD2. The CDR3 contains 16 residues. Losses at the gene ends were 2 bases for V and 5 bases for J; bases not matched to a gene: 8. CDR1 and CDR2 from the germline V gene are MNHEY and SMNVEV (reference sequence). Here the CDR3 reads CASSLGTIIGTGELFF. DNA for the CDR3: TGTGCCAGCAGTTTAGGGACTATAATTGGGACCGGGGAGCTGTTTTTT.

V and J are TRBV28 and TRBJ2-2, with D tentatively TRBD2 (5 bases). CDR3 size: 16 residues. Germline CDR1 and CDR2: MDHEN and SYDVKM. With 4 bases removed from V and 1 base from J, the gap between germline ends came to 13 bases. CDR3 in amino acids: CASSSFFAGNTGELFF. CDR3 nucleotides: TGTGCCAGCAGTTCATTCTTCGCGGGGAACACCGGGGAGCTGTTTTTT.

The genes are TRBV28 and TRBJ2-2; unclear D gene. The CDR3 runs 14 residues. The germline V gene has CDR1 MDHEN and CDR2 SYDVKM. V lost 2 bases to trimming and J lost 5 bases, with 9 bases between them. CDR3 in amino acids: CASSLVQMTGELFF. CDR3 coding DNA: TGTGCCAGCAGTTTAGTCCAGATGACCGGGGAGCTGTTTTTT.

The rearrangement links TRBV11-2 to TRBJ1-2; 9 bases line up with TRBD1. CDR3 size: 15 residues. Germline CDR1 and CDR2: SGHAT and FQNNGV. V lost 6 bases to trimming and J lost 4 bases; unmatched junction nucleotides: 9. CDR3 residues: CASRRTGGAGYGYTF. CDR3 in DNA: TGTGCCAGCAGGCGCACAGGGGGCGCGGGCTATGGCTACACCTTC.

The rearrangement links TRBV7-3 to TRBJ2-2; D unresolved. V lost 4 bases, J lost 7 bases, and 10 bases lay in between. Per the germline V gene, CDR1 is SGHTA and CDR2 is FQGTGA. There are 13 residues in the CDR3. CDR3 sequence: CASSSGGGGELFF. As DNA, the CDR3 is TGTGCCAGCAGCTCGGGCGGTGGCGGGGAGCTGTTTTTT.

Details on this clone: Other nucleotide sequences from this sample produce the same CDR3. This chain uses TRBV28 with TRBJ2-1, with 7 bases that match TRBD2. With V trimmed by 3 bases and J by 3 bases, 2 bases remained unmatched. This CDR3 comprises 14 residues. The germline V gene encodes CDR1 MDHEN and CDR2 SYDVKM. DNA of the CDR3: TGTGCCAGCAGTTTTGGCGGGGGCTACAATGAGCAGTTCTTC. Translation: CASSFGGGYNEQFF.

V gene TRBV5-1 combines with J gene TRBJ1-5; TRBD1 aligns across 7 bases. The germline V gene has CDR1 SGHRS and CDR2 YFSETQ. The CDR3 has 14 amino acids. Trimming removed 4 bases from V and 5 bases from J; junction bases left unmatched: 6. In DNA form, the CDR3 reads TGCGCCAGCAGCCTAACAGGGGTAGATCAGCCCCAGCATTTT. Its protein product is CASSLTGVDQPQHF. The whole variable domain, filled in from reference TRBV5-1 and TRBJ1-5, reads KAGVTQTPRYLIKTRGQQVTLSCSPISGHRSVSWYQQTPGQGLQFLFEYFSETQRNKGNFPGRFSGRQFSNSRSEMNVSTLELGDSALYLCASSLTGVDQPQHFGDGTRLSIL.

The chain's CDR3 is CATTSGTYNEQFF. CDR3 DNA: TGTGCCACAACTAGCGGGACCTACAATGAGCAGTTCTTC. This chain joins TRBV10-3 and TRBJ2-1; 10 nucleotides match TRBD2. Germline CDR1 and CDR2: ENHRY and SYGVKD. The CDR3 runs to 13 residues. Trimming took 10 bases from V and 2 from J; bases not matched to a gene: 2.

The gene calls are TRBV9 and TRBJ2-1; D is unresolved. The germline V gene encodes CDR1 SGDLS and CDR2 YYNGEE. Trimming took off 3 bases at V and 9 bases at J, with 7 bases between the two ends. The CDR3 covers 11 residues. The CDR3, as DNA: TGTGCCAGCAGCGCCAACGTTGAGCAGTTCTTC. As protein: CASSANVEQFF.

This chain connects TRBV29-1 to TRBJ1-1; TRBD1 might be the D (5 bases). Trimming took 1 base from V and 2 from J, leaving 8 bases between them. Germline V lookup: CDR1 SQVTM, CDR2 ANQGSEA. The CDR3 consists of 13 residues. CDR3: CSVEGGDNTEAFF. The CDR3 region has the DNA TGCAGCGTTGAAGGGGGGGACAACACTGAAGCTTTCTTT. Filled out from reference TRBV29-1 and TRBJ1-1, the complete variable domain reads SAVISQKPSRDICQRGTSLTIQCQVDSQVTMMFWYRQQPGQSLTLIATANQGSEATYESGFVIDKFPISRPNLTFSTLTVSNMSPEDSSIYLCSVEGGDNTEAFFGQGTRLTVV.

The chain uses TRBV5-6 and TRBJ2-4; D not resolved. This CDR3 comprises 17 residues. The V gene lost 0 bases and the J gene lost 0 bases, with 13 bases spanning the gap. The germline V gene has CDR1 SGHDT and CDR2 YYEEEE. The CDR3 sequence is CASSLVGLGRAKNIQYF. Here the CDR3 DNA reads TGTGCCAGCAGCTTGGTGGGGTTGGGTAGAGCCAAAAACATTCAGTACTTC.

V and J are TRBV11-3 and TRBJ2-7, with TRBD1 matching over 8 bases. There are 13 residues in the CDR3. The V gene end was trimmed by 4 bases and the J gene end by 6 bases; junction bases not matched to a gene: 5. In germline, CDR1 is SGHNT, CDR2 YENEEA. CDR3 nucleotide sequence: TGTGCCAGCAGCTCTTACAGGGGGAGCGAGCAGTACTTC. It translates to CASSSYRGSEQYF. The full variable domain, its missing parts supplied by reference TRBV11-3 and TRBJ2-7, is EAGVVQSPRYKIIEKKQPVAFWCNPISGHNTLYWYLQNLGQGPELLIRYENEEAVDDSQLPKDRFSAERLKGVDSTLKIQPAELGDSAVYLCASSSYRGSEQYFGPGTRLTVT.

The rearrangement uses TRBV7-8 and TRBJ2-3; 13 positions agree with TRBD2. From germline, CDR1 is SGHVS and CDR2 FQNEAQ. The CDR3 is 17 residues long. V dropped 5 bases and J dropped 4; count of bases not matched to a gene: 9. CDR3 DNA sequence: TGTGCCAGCAGCCGAAGTACTAGCGGGAGGGCGGCAGATACGCAGTATTTT. Translation: CASSRSTSGRAADTQYF.

This clone turned up a few times. The chain links TRBV5-1 to TRBJ1-2; D is perhaps TRBD1 (5 bases). Trimming pared 0 bases from V and 7 bases from J, leaving 16 bases between. Germline CDR1 and CDR2: SGHRS and YFSETQ. This CDR3 region has 15 residues. The CDR3 loop is CASSLDEGTTGGYTF. CDR3 nucleotides: TGCGCCAGCAGCTTGGATGAGGGGACCACGGGTGGCTACACCTTC.